These 23 T cell receptor beta chains originate from one sample sequenced in a study of blood T cell repertoires in COVID-19. Here immunoSEQ multiplex PCR was the method, and the copy in TCRdb shows in-frame clones only, minus some. The table shows 150,000 to 200,000 clones, with approximately 90% occurring only once. The sequenced sample was PBMCs or T cells enriched from blood (not recorded which). These receptors were collected from a woman aged 40-49 years in a cohort exposed to, infected with or recovered from COVID-19 (not recorded which).

V is TRBV5-5 and J is TRBJ2-2; TRBD2 is a possible D gene (5 bases). The CDR3 extends over 15 amino acids. Germline CDR1 and CDR2: SGHKS and YYEKEE (reference sequence). V lost 7 bases and J 4 bases, leaving 17 bases between the germline ends. The CDR3 DNA follows: TGTGCCAGCCGCGGTCCGAGGGCGAGCACCGGGGAGCTGTTTTTT. This codes for CASRGPRASTGELFF. The variable domain in full, completed from reference TRBV5-5 and TRBJ2-2, reads DAGVTQSPTHLIKTRGQQVTLRCSPISGHKSVSWYQQVLGQGPQFIFQYYEKEERGRGNFPDRFSARQFPNYSSELNVNALLLGDSALYLCASRGPRASTGELFFGEGSRLTVL.

This sequence joins TRBV11-3 and TRBJ2-1; 15 bases align to TRBD2. CDR1 is SGHNT, CDR2 YENEEA, per germline. This CDR3 comprises 17 residues. The V gene end was trimmed by 4 bases and the J gene end by 7 bases; junction bases not matched to a gene: 8. The CDR3 DNA reads as TGTGCCAGCAGCTCTCATGGGACTAGCGGGAGGTCGAATGAGCAGTTCTTC. It translates to CASSSHGTSGRSNEQFF.

This chain uses TRBV2 with TRBJ1-1, with D unresolved. CDR1 is SNHLY and CDR2 is FYNNEI in the germline V gene. CDR3 length: 13 residues. V gave up 3 bases and J gave up 2 bases, with 7 bases separating them. The CDR3 protein is CASSDEGNTEAFF. The DNA of the CDR3 is TGTGCCAGCAGTGACGAGGGAAACACTGAAGCTTTCTTT.

This clone was recorded a few times. CDR3 residues: CASSPEVATDTQYF. The CDR3 coding sequence is TGCGCCAGCAGCCCCGAGGTAGCGACAGATACGCAGTATTTT. The gene calls are TRBV5-1 and TRBJ2-3, with D tentatively TRBD2 (5 bases). This CDR3 contains 14 residues. The V gene's germline CDR1 is SGHRS and CDR2 YFSETQ. V lost 4 bases and J 3 bases, leaving 12 bases between the germline ends.

The chain recombines TRBV7-6 with TRBJ2-3; possible D gene TRBD2, 5 bases. This CDR3 contains 15 residues. V was trimmed by 5 bases and J by 0 bases, leaving 12 bases between them. Germline CDR1 reads SGHVS; CDR2 reads FNYEAQ. This CDR3 reads CASSLGSLSTDTQYF. The CDR3 bases are TGTGCCAGCAGCCTGGGGAGCTTAAGCACAGATACGCAGTATTTT.

V usage is TRBV28 and J usage is TRBJ1-2; a possible D gene is TRBD1 (5 bases). Germline loops: CDR1 MDHEN, CDR2 SYDVKM. Trimming removed 8 bases at V and 6 bases at J, with 28 bases between. The CDR3 sequence is 17 residues long. The CDR3 here is CASRPVGGPVQGNGYTF. CDR3 DNA: TGTGCCAGCCGCCCAGTGGGTGGACCCGTCCAGGGCAATGGCTACACCTTC.

The chain has TRBV6-5 and TRBJ1-2; 9 bases match TRBD1. This CDR3 region has 14 residues. Germline loops: CDR1 MNHEY, CDR2 SVGAGI. J lost 3 bases, V lost 4 bases, and 3 bases had no gene match. CDR3 nucleotides: TGTGCCAGCAGTTCGGGACAGGGATACTATGGCTACACCTTC. Residues: CASSSGQGYYGYTF.

The V call is TRBV28, the J call TRBJ2-5, with a tentative D call TRBD1 (6 bases). There are 15 residues in the CDR3. Germline values: CDR1 MDHEN, CDR2 SYDVKM. The germline V and J ends were trimmed by 6 bases and 4 bases, with 18 bases remaining between them. DNA for the CDR3: TGTGCCAGCAGCCCCGGACACAGGGTGCGAGAGACCCAGTACTTC. Residues: CASSPGHRVRETQYF.

CDR3 amino acids: CASSFPGGGYTF. CDR3 DNA: TGTGCCAGCAGTTTCCCCGGGGGTGGCTACACCTTC. V usage is TRBV12-3 or TRBV12-4 and J usage is TRBJ1-2; D is perhaps TRBD1 (5 bases). There are 12 residues in the CDR3. V gave up 3 bases and J gave up 7 bases, with 9 bases separating them.

For the CDR3, the DNA is TGCGCCAGCAGCCATCACCTAGCGGTAGCGAACACCGGGGAGCTGTTTTTT. As protein: CASSHHLAVANTGELFF. J is TRBJ2-2 and V is TRBV4-1; TRBD2 agrees at 7 bases. The germline CDR1 and CDR2 sequences are MGHRA and YSYEKL. Trimming removed 3 bases from V and 0 bases from J; junction bases left unmatched: 7. The CDR3 totals 17 residues.

This clone was counted once. This sequence joins TRBV6-1 and TRBJ1-5; D gene ambiguous. This CDR3 has 14 residues. V was cut by 1 base and J by 9 bases, with 13 bases left in between. CDR1 and CDR2 (germline): MNHNS, SASEGT. The CDR3 sequence: CASSEEFAGWPQHF. In DNA form, the CDR3 reads TGTGCCAGCAGTGAAGAATTCGCCGGGTGGCCCCAGCATTTT.

The V and J genes are TRBV11-2 and TRBJ1-1; TRBD1 is a possible D gene (5 bases). This CDR3 spans 15 amino acids. Trimming left V 5 bases short and J 0 bases short, with 13 bases between. Germline CDR1 SGHAT, CDR2 FQNNGV. The CDR3 DNA follows: TGTGCCAGCAGCCCCCGACAGAATATGAACACTGAAGCTTTCTTT. It encodes CASSPRQNMNTEAFF.

V gene TRBV4-2 combines with J gene TRBJ1-1; no clear D. Trimming stripped 1 base from V and 1 base from J, with 10 bases between. Germline CDR1 LGHNA, CDR2 YNFKEQ. The CDR3 spans 15 residues. The CDR3 here is CASSQVEQKNTEAFF. The CDR3 region has the DNA TGTGCCAGCAGCCAAGTCGAACAAAAGAACACTGAAGCTTTCTTT.

This clone was counted a few times. The V and J genes are TRBV6-5 and TRBJ2-2; 8 bases align to TRBD1. V shed 7 bases and J 4 bases; nucleotides not matched to a gene: 8. This CDR3 region has 15 residues. Per the germline V gene, CDR1 is MNHEY and CDR2 is SVGAGI. The CDR3 sequence: CASKPDRVVTGELFF. The CDR3 DNA follows: TGTGCCAGCAAGCCGGACAGGGTGGTCACCGGGGAGCTGTTTTTT.

The chain links TRBV18 to TRBJ2-7; D gene ambiguous. The V gene's germline CDR1 is KGHSH and CDR2 LQKENI. The CDR3 is made up of 13 amino acids. V lost 3 bases and J lost 3, with 9 bases in between. The DNA of the CDR3 is TGTGCCAGCTCACCTAATAGTAACTACGAGCAGTACTTC. Residues: CASSPNSNYEQYF.

The V gene is TRBV6-2 or TRBV6-3, the J gene TRBJ2-7; tentative D call: TRBD1 (6 bases). Germline CDR1 MNHEY, CDR2 SVGEGT. The V gene lost 5 bases and the J gene lost 2 bases, with 10 bases spanning the gap. This CDR3 is 13 amino acids long. The CDR3 nucleotides are TGTGCCAGCAGTCGGACAGAAACCTACGAGCAGTACTTC. Encoded protein: CASSRTETYEQYF.

The J gene is TRBJ1-1, the V gene TRBV6-1, with D perhaps TRBD1 (6 bases). The V end lost 2 bases, the J end lost 5 bases, and 18 bases lay between the germline ends. The CDR3 contains 16 residues. Germline V gene sequence: CDR1 MNHNS, CDR2 SASEGT. The CDR3 nucleotides are TGTGCCAGCAGTGAATTTGGGGCTGGGGGCGGAACTGAAGCTTTCTTT. It specifies CASSEFGAGGGTEAFF.

The V and J genes are TRBV15 and TRBJ1-5; 7 bases align to TRBD1. CDR1 and CDR2 (germline): LNHNV, YYDKDF (reference sequence). Trimming at V came to 6 bases and at J to 2 bases, leaving 4 bases not matched to a gene. This CDR3 comprises 14 residues. In DNA form, the CDR3 reads TGTGCCACCAGGGAGCAGGGGGGCAATCAGCCCCAGCATTTT. Residues: CATREQGGNQPQHF.

The rearrangement links TRBV4-1 to TRBJ1-6, with TRBD1 identical over 9 bases. This CDR3 contains 15 residues. Trimming took 4 bases from V and 7 from J; bases not matched to a gene: 5. Germline V gene lookup returns CDR1 MGHRA and CDR2 YSYEKL. The CDR3 DNA sequence: TGCGCCAGCAGCCTTGCGGACAGGGGCAATTCACCCCTCCACTTT. Encoded protein: CASSLADRGNSPLHF.

This clone has just a few counts. CDR3 region: CASSRTLSAGVNEQFF. CDR3 sequence (DNA): TGTGCCAGCAGCCGAACTTTATCCGCGGGAGTCAATGAGCAGTTCTTC. The chain links TRBV9 to TRBJ2-1, with 7 bases fitting TRBD2. This CDR3 comprises 16 residues. Germline V gene data show CDR1 as SGDLS and CDR2 as YYNGEE. The V gene end was trimmed by 4 bases and the J gene end by 6 bases; junction bases not matched to a gene: 13.

J is TRBJ1-4 and V is TRBV19; D ambiguous. Germline values: CDR1 LNHDA, CDR2 SQIVND (reference sequence). Trimming cost V 7 bases and J 3 bases, with 12 bases left between them. CDR3 length: 14 amino acids. The CDR3 loop reads CASTRRSSNEKLFF. The CDR3 DNA is TGTGCCAGTACCCGTAGGAGCTCTAATGAAAAACTGTTTTTT.

The chain joins TRBV30 to TRBJ2-1, with 11 bases matching TRBD2. The CDR3 spans 12 residues. The germline V gene has CDR1 GTSNPN and CDR2 SVGIG (reference sequence). The J segment lost 3 bases and the V segment lost 8 bases, leaving 0 bases of the junction unmatched. Here the CDR3 reads CAGTSGYNEQFF. CDR3 nucleotides: TGTGCCGGGACTAGCGGCTACAATGAGCAGTTCTTC.

This clone has just one count. The chain combines TRBV4-2 with TRBJ1-4; D is unresolved. CDR3 length: 15 amino acids. Germline-derived CDR1 and CDR2 are LGHNA and YNFKEQ. Trimming took 1 base from V and 5 from J, leaving 11 bases between them. Written as DNA, the CDR3 is TGTGCCAGCAGCCAAGGACTTTCGGAAAATGAAAAACTGTTTTTT. Encoded protein: CASSQGLSENEKLFF.